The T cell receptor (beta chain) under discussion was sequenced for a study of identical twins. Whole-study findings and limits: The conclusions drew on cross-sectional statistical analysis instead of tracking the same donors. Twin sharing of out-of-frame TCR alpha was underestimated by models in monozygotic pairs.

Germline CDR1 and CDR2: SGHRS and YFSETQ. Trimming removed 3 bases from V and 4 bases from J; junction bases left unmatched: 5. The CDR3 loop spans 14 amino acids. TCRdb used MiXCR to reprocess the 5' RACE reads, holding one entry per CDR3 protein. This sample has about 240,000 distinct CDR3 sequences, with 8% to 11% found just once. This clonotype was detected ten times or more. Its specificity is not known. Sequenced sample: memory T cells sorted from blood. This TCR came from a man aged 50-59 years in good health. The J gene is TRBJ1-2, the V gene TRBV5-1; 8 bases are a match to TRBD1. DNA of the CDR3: TGCGCCAGCAGCTCGGGACAGGAATTCTATGGCTACACCTTC. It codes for CASSSGQEFYGYTF.